This T cell receptor beta chain was recorded in a study of technical replicates of blood from several donors (dated by TCRdb to about 2017). The CDR3 holds 14 amino acids from the cysteine to the phenylalanine. This entry keeps only the CDR3 DNA: 42 bases, framed from base 1. The germline V gene specifies MDHEN as CDR1 and SYDVKM as CDR2. V loses 4 bases of germline sequence and J loses 4 bases, and the interval between the two ends is 11 bases. Library generation was performed with the immunoSEQ multiplex PCR assay. TCRdb provides this immuneACCESS table in a form limited to in-frame rearrangements. Some clones are lacking; in checked studies, under half of them reflect an unresolved V gene, and why the rest are absent is not known. The sample table shows tens of thousands of clones, and 95% to 98% are seen once. The ten largest clones take up approximately 0.15% of the sample. This clone was recorded only once. The specificity of this receptor is unknown. No qualities accompany the bases; no much larger clone lies one base away.

The sequenced material came from T cells isolated from PBMCs. The origin of this receptor is a human donor in good health. The sequence joins TRBV28 to TRBJ1-5; the D gene assignment is ambiguous. The nucleotides are TGTGCCAGCAGTTCCCGACTGAGGAATCAGCCCCAGCATTTT. It translates as CASSSRLRNQPQHF.